A single TCR beta chain is shown here with its context. Its target is unknown. The data are from a study of T cell responses to AZD1222 COVID-19 vaccine. Across the study: Pooling covered second doses at about 4 or about 12 weeks.

CDR1 is SQVTM and CDR2 is ANQGSEA in the germline V gene. Between the trimmed V and J ends, which lost 4 bases and 1 base, there was a span of 4 bases. The CDR3 runs 12 residues. Produced via immunoSEQ multiplex PCR; TCRdb's table is partial and in-frame only. The sample includes approximately 150,000 clones, about 91% of them seen just once. Points from the study as a whole: In a largely white British group with more females than males, clonal diversity was possibly underestimated. Distributed over spike, vaccine-associated CD4 TCRs predominated at 160-218 and 743-854. Repertoires were collected only later (after the peak T cell response had occurred).

The source was peripheral blood, collected on day 0 of AZD1222 vaccination. The clonotype originates from an adult in good health. J is TRBJ2-2 and V is TRBV29-1, with no clear D. CDR3 bases: TGCAGCGTTGTGGGGAACACCGGGGAGCTGTTTTTT. Amino acid sequence: CSVVGNTGELFF.